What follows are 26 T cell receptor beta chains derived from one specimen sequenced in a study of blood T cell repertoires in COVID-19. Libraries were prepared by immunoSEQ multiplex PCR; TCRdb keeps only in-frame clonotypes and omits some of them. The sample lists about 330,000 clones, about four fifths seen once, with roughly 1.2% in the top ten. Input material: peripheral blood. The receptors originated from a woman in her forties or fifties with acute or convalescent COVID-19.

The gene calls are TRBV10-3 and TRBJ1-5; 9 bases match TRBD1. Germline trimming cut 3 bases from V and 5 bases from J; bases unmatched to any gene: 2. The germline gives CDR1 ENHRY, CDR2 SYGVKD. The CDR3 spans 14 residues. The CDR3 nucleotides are TGTGCCATCAGTGAACGACAGGGGGATCAGCCCCAGCATTTT. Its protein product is CAISERQGDQPQHF.

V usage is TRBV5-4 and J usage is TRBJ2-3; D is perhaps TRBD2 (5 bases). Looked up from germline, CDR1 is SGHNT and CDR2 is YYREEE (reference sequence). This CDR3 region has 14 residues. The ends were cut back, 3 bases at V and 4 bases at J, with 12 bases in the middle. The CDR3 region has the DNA TGTGCCAGCAGCTCCCGGACGGAGGCAGATACGCAGTATTTT. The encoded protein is CASSSRTEADTQYF.

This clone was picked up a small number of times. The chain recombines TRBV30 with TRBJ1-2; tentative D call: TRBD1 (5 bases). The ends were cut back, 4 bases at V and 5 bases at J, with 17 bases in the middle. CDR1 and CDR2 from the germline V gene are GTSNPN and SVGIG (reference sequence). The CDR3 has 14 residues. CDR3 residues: CAWKVWVGDYGYTF. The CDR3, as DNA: TGTGCCTGGAAAGTTTGGGTAGGGGATTATGGCTACACCTTC.

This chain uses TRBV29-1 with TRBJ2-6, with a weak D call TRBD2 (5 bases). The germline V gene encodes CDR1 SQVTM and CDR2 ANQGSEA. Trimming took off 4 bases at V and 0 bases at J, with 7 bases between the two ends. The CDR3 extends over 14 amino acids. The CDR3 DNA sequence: TGCAGCGTTGCTGCGGGCTCTGGGGCCAACGTCCTGACTTTC. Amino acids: CSVAAGSGANVLTF.

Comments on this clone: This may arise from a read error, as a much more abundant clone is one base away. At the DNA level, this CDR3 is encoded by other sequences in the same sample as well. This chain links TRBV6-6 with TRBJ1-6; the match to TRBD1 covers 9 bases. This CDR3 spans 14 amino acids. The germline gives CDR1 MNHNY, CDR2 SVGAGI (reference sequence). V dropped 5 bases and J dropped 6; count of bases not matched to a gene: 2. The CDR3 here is CASSRDRVNSPLHF. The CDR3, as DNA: TGTGCCAGCAGTCGGGACAGGGTTAATTCACCCCTCCACTTT.

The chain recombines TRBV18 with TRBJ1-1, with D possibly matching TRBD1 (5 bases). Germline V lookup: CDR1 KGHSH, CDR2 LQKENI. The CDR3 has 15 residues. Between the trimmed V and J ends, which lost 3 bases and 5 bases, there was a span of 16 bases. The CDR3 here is CASSPVGGEGTEAFF. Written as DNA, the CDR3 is TGTGCCAGCTCACCCGTCGGGGGAGAAGGGACTGAAGCTTTCTTT.

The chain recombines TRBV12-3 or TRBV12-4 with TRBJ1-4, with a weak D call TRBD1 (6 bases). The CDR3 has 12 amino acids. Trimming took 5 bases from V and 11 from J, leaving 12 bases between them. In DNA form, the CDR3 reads TGTGCCAGCAGTACAGCACAGGGCAAACTGTTTTTT. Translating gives CASSTAQGKLFF.

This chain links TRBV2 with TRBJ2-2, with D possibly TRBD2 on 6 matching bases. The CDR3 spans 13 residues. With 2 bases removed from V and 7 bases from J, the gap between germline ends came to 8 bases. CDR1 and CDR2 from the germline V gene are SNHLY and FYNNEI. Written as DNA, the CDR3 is TGTGCCAGCAGTGAATTGGGAGGCGGGGAGCTGTTTTTT. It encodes CASSELGGGELFF.

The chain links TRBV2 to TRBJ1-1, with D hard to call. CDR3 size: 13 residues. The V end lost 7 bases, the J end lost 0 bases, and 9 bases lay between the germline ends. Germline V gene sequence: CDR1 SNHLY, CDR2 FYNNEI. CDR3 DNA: TGTGCCAGCACCGAGAGCGTGAACACTGAAGCTTTCTTT. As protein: CASTESVNTEAFF.

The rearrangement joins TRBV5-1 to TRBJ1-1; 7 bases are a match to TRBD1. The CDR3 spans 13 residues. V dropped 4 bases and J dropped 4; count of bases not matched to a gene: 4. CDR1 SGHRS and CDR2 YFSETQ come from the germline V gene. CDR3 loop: CASSPGQATEAFF. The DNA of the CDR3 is TGCGCCAGCAGCCCAGGACAGGCCACTGAAGCTTTCTTT.

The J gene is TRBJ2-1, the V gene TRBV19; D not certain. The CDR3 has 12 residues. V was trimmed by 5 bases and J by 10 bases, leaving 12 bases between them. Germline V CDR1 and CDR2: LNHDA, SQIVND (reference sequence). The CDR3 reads CASSLFEAEQFF. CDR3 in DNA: TGTGCCAGTAGTTTGTTCGAGGCCGAGCAGTTCTTC.

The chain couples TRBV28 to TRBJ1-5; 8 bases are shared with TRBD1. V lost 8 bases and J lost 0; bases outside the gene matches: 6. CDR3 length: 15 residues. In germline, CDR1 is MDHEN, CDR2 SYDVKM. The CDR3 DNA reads TGTGCCAGCCATACAGGGGGACATAGCAATCAGCCCCAGCATTTT. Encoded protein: CASHTGGHSNQPQHF.

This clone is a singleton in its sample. CDR3 residues: CASSRTGRGTEAFF. CDR3 DNA sequence: TGTGCCAGCTCCCGGACAGGGAGAGGAACTGAAGCTTTCTTT. The rearrangement links TRBV18 to TRBJ1-1; 8 bases match TRBD1. After removal of 6 bases from V and 5 bases from J, the junction contained 8 bases not matched to a gene. Per germline, CDR1 KGHSH and CDR2 LQKENI. This CDR3 is built from 14 residues.

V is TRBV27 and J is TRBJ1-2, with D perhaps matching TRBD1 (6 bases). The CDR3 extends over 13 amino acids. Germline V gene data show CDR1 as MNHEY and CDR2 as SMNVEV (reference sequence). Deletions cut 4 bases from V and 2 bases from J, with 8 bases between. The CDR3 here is CASSSDRNYGYTF. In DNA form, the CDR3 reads TGTGCCAGCAGTTCGGACAGAAACTATGGCTACACCTTC.

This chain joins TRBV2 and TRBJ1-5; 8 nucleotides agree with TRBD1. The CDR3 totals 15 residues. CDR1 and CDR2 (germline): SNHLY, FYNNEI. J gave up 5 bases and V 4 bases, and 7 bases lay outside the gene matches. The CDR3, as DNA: TGTGCCAGCAGTGGACAGGGGCTCAGGGATCAGCCCCAGCATTTT. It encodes CASSGQGLRDQPQHF.

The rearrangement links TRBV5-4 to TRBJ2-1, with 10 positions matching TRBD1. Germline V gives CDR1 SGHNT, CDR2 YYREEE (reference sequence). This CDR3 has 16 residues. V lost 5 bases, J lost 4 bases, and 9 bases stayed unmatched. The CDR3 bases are TGTGCCAGCAGTGGGACAGGGGACTTCTCTTACAATGAGCAGTTCTTC. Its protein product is CASSGTGDFSYNEQFF.

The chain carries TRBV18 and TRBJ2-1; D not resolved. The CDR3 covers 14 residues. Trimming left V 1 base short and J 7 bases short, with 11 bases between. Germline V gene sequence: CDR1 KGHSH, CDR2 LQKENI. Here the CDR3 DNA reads TGTGCCAGCTCACCACTTCCAGCGATTAATGAGCAGTTCTTC. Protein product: CASSPLPAINEQFF. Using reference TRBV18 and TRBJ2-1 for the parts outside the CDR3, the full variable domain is NAGVMQNPRHLVRRRGQEARLRCSPMKGHSHVYWYRQLPEEGLKFMVYLQKENIIDESGMPKERFSAEFPKEGPSILRIQQVVRGDSAAYFCASSPLPAINEQFFGPGTRLTVL.

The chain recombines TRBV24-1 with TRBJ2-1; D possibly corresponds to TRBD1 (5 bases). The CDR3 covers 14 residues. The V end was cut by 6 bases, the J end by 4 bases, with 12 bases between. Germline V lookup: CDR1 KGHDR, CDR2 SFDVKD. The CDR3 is CATSPGAVYNEQFF. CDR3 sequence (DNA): TGTGCCACCAGTCCTGGGGCAGTATACAATGAGCAGTTCTTC.

The CDR3 bases are TGTGCCAGCAGCGTAGGACAGGGTCGGAATGAGCAGTTCTTC. Protein: CASSVGQGRNEQFF. The V gene is TRBV9, the J gene TRBJ2-1, with TRBD1 matching over 7 bases. Germline V gene sequence: CDR1 SGDLS, CDR2 YYNGEE. V trimming: 0 bases; J trimming: 7 bases; junction bases outside the gene matches: 4. The CDR3 is 14 amino acids.

The CDR3, as DNA: TGTGCCAGCAGCCGGGCGGGGCTACCGGGCCAAGAGACCCAGTACTTC. Amino acid sequence: CASSRAGLPGQETQYF. The rearrangement links TRBV7-2 to TRBJ2-5, with a weak D call TRBD2 (6 bases). Trimming removed 5 bases from V and 1 base from J, with 17 bases in between. The CDR3 consists of 16 residues. CDR1 is SGHTA and CDR2 is FQGNSA in the germline V gene.

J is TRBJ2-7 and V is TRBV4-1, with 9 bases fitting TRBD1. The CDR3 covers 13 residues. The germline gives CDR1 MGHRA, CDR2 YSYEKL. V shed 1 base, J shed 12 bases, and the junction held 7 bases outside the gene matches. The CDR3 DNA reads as TGCGCCAGCAGCCAAGGGGGACAGGGTTGGGGGTACGTC. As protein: CASSQGGQGWGYV.

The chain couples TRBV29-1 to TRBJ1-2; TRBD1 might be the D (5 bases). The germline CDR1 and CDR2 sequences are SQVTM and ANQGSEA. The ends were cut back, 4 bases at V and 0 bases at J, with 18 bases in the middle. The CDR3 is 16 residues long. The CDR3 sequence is CSVVSGLHPSNYGYTF. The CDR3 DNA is TGCAGCGTTGTATCGGGACTGCATCCCTCTAACTATGGCTACACCTTC.

CDR3: CASSLSSYEQYF. The CDR3 coding sequence is TGTGCCAGCAGTCTAAGCTCCTACGAGCAGTACTTC. This chain links TRBV4-2 with TRBJ2-7; D is unresolved. Trimming cost V 6 bases and J 0 bases, with 6 bases left between them. Germline V gene data show CDR1 as LGHNA and CDR2 as YNFKEQ. The CDR3 is 12 amino acids.

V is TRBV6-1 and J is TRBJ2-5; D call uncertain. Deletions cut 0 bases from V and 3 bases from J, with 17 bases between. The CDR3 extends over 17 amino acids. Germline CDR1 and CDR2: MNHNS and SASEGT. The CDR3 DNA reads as TGTGCCAGCAGTGAAGCCTTAGTGGTAATAGGAGAAGAGACCCAGTACTTC. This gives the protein CASSEALVVIGEETQYF.

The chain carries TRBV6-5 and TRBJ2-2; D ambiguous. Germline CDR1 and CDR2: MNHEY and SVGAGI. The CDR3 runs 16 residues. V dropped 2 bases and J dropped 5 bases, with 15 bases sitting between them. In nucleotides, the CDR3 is TGTGCCAGCAGTTACACGGCCCGGGTACGAACCGGGGAGCTGTTTTTT. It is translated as CASSYTARVRTGELFF.

For the CDR3, the DNA is TGTGCCAGTAATTCCGGGACAGGGGGTTATGAAAAACTGTTTTTT. It yields the protein CASNSGTGGYEKLFF. The J gene is TRBJ1-4, the V gene TRBV19; 11 bases are shared with TRBD1. Unmatched junction bases numbered 7, after V lost 7 bases and J lost 6 bases. The CDR3 totals 15 residues. The germline V gene has CDR1 LNHDA and CDR2 SQIVND (reference sequence).